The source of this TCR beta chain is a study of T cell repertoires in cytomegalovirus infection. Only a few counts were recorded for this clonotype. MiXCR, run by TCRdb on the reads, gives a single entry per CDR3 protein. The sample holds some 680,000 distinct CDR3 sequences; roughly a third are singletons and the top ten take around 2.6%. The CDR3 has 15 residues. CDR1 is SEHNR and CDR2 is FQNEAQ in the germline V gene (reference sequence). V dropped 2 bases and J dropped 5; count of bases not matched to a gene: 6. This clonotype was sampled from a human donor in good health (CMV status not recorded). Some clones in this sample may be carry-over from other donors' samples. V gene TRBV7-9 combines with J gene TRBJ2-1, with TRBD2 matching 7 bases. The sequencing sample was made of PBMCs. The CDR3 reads CASSLSREVHNEQFF. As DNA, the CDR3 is TGTGCCAGCAGCTTATCACGGGAGGTCCACAATGAGCAGTTCTTC.